The rows below give T cell receptor beta chains drawn from one sample of a study of CD8 T cells in Susac syndrome. TCRdb independently ran MiXCR on the immunoSEQ multiplex PCR reads; one entry per CDR3 protein. The sample lists some 130,000 distinct CDR3 sequences; over 90% were seen once. The sample taken for sequencing was CD8+ T cells from PBMCs. The source of these receptors is a human donor with Susac syndrome. Both conserved end residues are part of each CDR3. The size entry is marked missing in some rows and otherwise reads once, few, many or a size class.

TRBV13 | - | CASSPGQGTVDTQYF
TRBV27 | - | CASSWDRGSTNEKLFF
TRBV12-3/TRBV12-4 | - | CASSGTSVYTDTQYF
TRBV7-3 | - | CASSLNPSPTSVDEQFF
TRBV30 | - | CAWSGLAGSNEQFF
TRBV2 | - | CASRSLPKNTEAFF
TRBV9 | - | CASSQNPTAPGDTGELFF
TRBV11-2 | - | CASSYGTVVEQYF
TRBV4-1 | - | CASSQDPEGEGFQETQYF
TRBV19 | few | CASRHGNQPQHF
TRBV11-2 | - | CASSLREGLAKNIQYF
TRBV29-1 | - | CSVGGFDEQFF
TRBV12-3/TRBV12-4 | - | CASSLVREQFF
TRBV5-1 | - | CASSAGGGEYTDTQYF
TRBV27 | - | CASSPLASGQGSETQYF
TRBV11-2 | once | CASSLVIAGGPTDTQYF
TRBV20-1 | - | CSAREGGAGYTF
TRBV5-1 | - | CASMSFGTGTGELFF
TRBV4-2 | - | CASSQPGQGYGYTF
TRBV12-3/TRBV12-4 | - | CASRSGKESPGELFF
TRBV27 | - | CASSFGVPKETQYF
TRBV9 | - | CASSLDRWDTEAFF
TRBV3-1 | - | CASSQVTGTGVEQYF
TRBV9 | - | CASSPPQSYEQYF
TRBV9 | - | CASSPRTGENTGELFF
TRBV12-3/TRBV12-4 | - | CASSLWAGEGYEQYF
TRBV24-1 | - | CATSERDRQYEQYF
TRBV12-3/TRBV12-4 | - | CASSFSSSAQETQYF
TRBV10-3 | - | CAISAGGSFPDTQYF
TRBV19 | - | CASSKAGGPGETQYF
TRBV6-5 | - | CASTGGGTEQYF
TRBV20-1 | - | CSASPSGLRPQETQYF
TRBV24-1 | - | CATSDGPGQGITDTQYF
TRBV14 | once | CASSQDTGGVNTEAFF
TRBV29-1 | - | CSVEDLDRTIYEQYF
TRBV6-5 | few | CASSYDQAGDEQFF
TRBV2 | - | CASSEHADEQYF
TRBV7-2 | few | CASSASPDGYTF
TRBV20-1 | - | CSASSGTYQPQHF
TRBV5-6 | - | CASSLSLPNEQFF
TRBV3-1 | - | CASSQYGGNEQYF
TRBV5-1 | - | CASSFRDTYEQYF
TRBV29-1 | - | CSGRQGTDTQYF
TRBV5-6 | - | CASSSDITGLAVYNEQFF
TRBV13 | once | CATSHGGRANEQFF